This T cell receptor beta chain derives from a study of beta chain features in type 1 diabetes. General study points: TCRB CDR3s from Type 1 diabetes patients were moderately but significantly shorter in all four CD4+ subsets.

As every portion of the isolated RNA was reverse transcribed, the sequencing read expressed TCRB transcripts. TCRdb keeps only in-frame clones here, not all; method: immunoSEQ multiplex PCR. There are about 660,000 clones in the sample; over 13% occur only once, and roughly 0.04% lies in the top ten. The germline gives CDR1 SGHRS, CDR2 YFSETQ. Trimming at V came to 2 bases and at J to 6 bases, leaving 6 bases not matched to a gene. This CDR3 has 15 amino acids. This clone was seen a few times. Its antigen is unknown. This chain joins TRBV5-1 and TRBJ2-7, with 12 bases that match TRBD1. Sequenced input: naive CD4+ T cells from blood. The TCR originated in a man between 18 and 35 years old with type 1 diabetes. CDR3: CASSFPGTGGTEQYF. In DNA form, the CDR3 reads TGCGCCAGCAGCTTTCCCGGGACAGGGGGCACCGAGCAGTACTTC.